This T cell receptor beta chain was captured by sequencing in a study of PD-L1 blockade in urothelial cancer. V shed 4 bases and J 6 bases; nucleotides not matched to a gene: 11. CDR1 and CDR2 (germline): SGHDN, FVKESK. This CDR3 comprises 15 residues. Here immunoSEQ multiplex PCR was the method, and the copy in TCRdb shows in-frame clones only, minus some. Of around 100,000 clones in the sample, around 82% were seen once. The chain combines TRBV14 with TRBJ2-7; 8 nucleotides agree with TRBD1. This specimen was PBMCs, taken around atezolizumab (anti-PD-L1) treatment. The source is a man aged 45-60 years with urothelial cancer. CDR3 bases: TGTGCCAGCAGCCCCCAGACAGGGGTTTTCTCCGAGCAGTACTTC. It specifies CASSPQTGVFSEQYF.